Shown below are 5 T cell receptor beta chains from a single sample sequenced in a study of blood T cell repertoires in COVID-19. The data were produced by immunoSEQ multiplex PCR, yet TCRdb's version contains in-frame clones alone and is incomplete. The repertoire has roughly 78,000 clones, 86% of them found once; the top ten carry approximately 1.9%. Source material: peripheral blood. These receptor sequences come from a woman aged 60-75 years with acute or convalescent COVID-19.

The genes are TRBV18 and TRBJ1-2, with 8 bases aligning to TRBD1. Germline V gene lookup returns CDR1 KGHSH and CDR2 LQKENI. Trimming removed 4 bases from V and 1 base from J; junction bases left unmatched: 8. The CDR3 totals 16 residues. The CDR3 nucleotides are TGTGCCAGCTCACGAGCCGGGGGACAGGTTAACTATGGCTACACCTTC. It specifies CASSRAGGQVNYGYTF.

This chain connects TRBV3-1 (or the pseudogene TRBV3-2) to TRBJ1-1; D may be TRBD1 (6 bases). The V and J ends lost 0 bases and 5 bases respectively, with 16 bases between them. Germline assignment: CDR1 LGHDT and CDR2 YNNKEL (reference sequence). CDR3 size: 16 residues. CDR3 in DNA: TGTGCCAGCAGCCAAGATAGCGGGGGCTCGACGACTGAAGCTTTCTTT. It specifies CASSQDSGGSTTEAFF.

The chain employs TRBV19 and TRBJ2-7; 10 bases agree with TRBD1. The CDR3 spans 15 residues. Germline V gene lookup returns CDR1 LNHDA and CDR2 SQIVND (reference sequence). V lost 4 bases, J lost 1 base, and 4 bases stayed unmatched. The CDR3 DNA reads TGTGCCAGTAGTACTAGGACAGGGGGTTCCTACGAGCAGTACTTC. The encoded protein is CASSTRTGGSYEQYF.

This clone has a handful of counts. The chain recombines TRBV5-6 with TRBJ1-6, with TRBD1 matching 7 bases. The J segment lost 4 bases and the V segment lost 4 bases, leaving 11 bases of the junction unmatched. CDR1 and CDR2 (germline): SGHDT, YYEEEE. The CDR3 loop spans 17 amino acids. The CDR3: CASSKDLGQRYNSPLHF. CDR3 nucleotide sequence: TGTGCCAGCAGCAAGGACCTGGGACAGAGATATAATTCACCCCTCCACTTT.

The chain employs TRBV28 and TRBJ1-5; TRBD1 matches at 7 bases. V lost 5 bases, J lost 5 bases, and 6 bases stayed unmatched. This CDR3 is 14 amino acids long. Germline assignment: CDR1 MDHEN and CDR2 SYDVKM. This CDR3 is CASSQQGSYQPQHF. The CDR3 DNA follows: TGTGCCAGCAGTCAACAGGGGTCCTATCAGCCCCAGCATTTT.